These T cell receptor beta chains were read from a single sample in a study of blood T cells in healthy people across ages. MiXCR, run by TCRdb on the 5' RACE reads, gives a single entry per CDR3 protein. The table has 800,000 or so distinct CDR3 sequences, about 46% seen once. The sample consisted of blood. Receptors originate from an elderly man in good health. Both conserved end residues are part of each CDR3. A D gene is named only where the DNA matches it firmly.

j_gene: TRBJ1-4; d_gene: TRBD1; v_gene: TRBV7-9; CDR3aa: CASSSDRDDEKLFF
j_gene: TRBJ2-6; d_gene: NA; v_gene: TRBV28; CDR3aa: CASSSPGVSGANVLTF
j_gene: TRBJ1-5; d_gene: NA; v_gene: TRBV18; CDR3aa: CASSHGGSSSQHF
j_gene: TRBJ1-5; d_gene: NA; v_gene: TRBV20-1; CDR3aa: CSASRSSNQPQHF
j_gene: NA; d_gene: TRBD2; v_gene: TRBV28; CDR3aa: CASSLASGRVGETQYF
j_gene: TRBJ2-7; d_gene: TRBD1; v_gene: TRBV3-1; CDR3aa: CASSRRTGLSYEQYF
j_gene: NA; d_gene: TRBD1; v_gene: TRBV20-1; CDR3aa: CSASTGQVYYNEQYF
j_gene: TRBJ2-5; d_gene: TRBD2; v_gene: TRBV5-1; CDR3aa: CASSLSLAGQETQYF
j_gene: TRBJ2-6; d_gene: TRBD2; v_gene: TRBV5-1; CDR3aa: CASTSNLAGGVEANVLTF
j_gene: TRBJ1-2; d_gene: NA; v_gene: TRBV12-3/TRBV12-4; CDR3aa: CASSLVTGYGYTF
j_gene: TRBJ2-5; d_gene: NA; v_gene: TRBV25-1; CDR3aa: CASSEFDGQETQYF
j_gene: TRBJ2-1; d_gene: NA; v_gene: TRBV20-1; CDR3aa: CSARGQRWEIDNEQFF
j_gene: TRBJ2-1; d_gene: NA; v_gene: TRBV3-1; CDR3aa: CASSLDWRSSYNEQFF
j_gene: TRBJ2-2; d_gene: TRBD2; v_gene: TRBV29-1; CDR3aa: CSVLGLFAGELFF
j_gene: TRBJ2-7; d_gene: TRBD1; v_gene: TRBV11-1; CDR3aa: CASRRTGHEQYF
j_gene: TRBJ1-1; d_gene: NA; v_gene: TRBV3-1; CDR3aa: CASGQGKGTEAFF
j_gene: TRBJ2-1; d_gene: NA; v_gene: TRBV3-1; CDR3aa: CASSQYSSQIAEQFF
j_gene: TRBJ2-1; d_gene: NA; v_gene: TRBV2; CDR3aa: CASRASRAGEQFF
j_gene: TRBJ2-6; d_gene: TRBD1; v_gene: TRBV24-1; CDR3aa: CATGDPARTGFDVLTF
j_gene: TRBJ1-1; d_gene: TRBD1; v_gene: TRBV29-1; CDR3aa: CSVLRGLDMNTEAFF
j_gene: TRBJ2-7; d_gene: TRBD1; v_gene: TRBV4-2; CDR3aa: CASSQGDSTYEQYF
j_gene: TRBJ1-5; d_gene: TRBD1; v_gene: TRBV6-5; CDR3aa: CASSWGTGDQPQHF
j_gene: TRBJ2-7; d_gene: NA; v_gene: TRBV2; CDR3aa: CASSPLDSYYEQYF
j_gene: TRBJ2-3; d_gene: NA; v_gene: TRBV20-1; CDR3aa: CSALLERGGGTDTQYF
j_gene: TRBJ2-1; d_gene: NA; v_gene: TRBV10-3; CDR3aa: CAISESREDNEQFF
j_gene: TRBJ2-7; d_gene: NA; v_gene: TRBV20-1; CDR3aa: CSASPGEGRSYEQYF
j_gene: TRBJ2-1; d_gene: NA; v_gene: TRBV4-3; CDR3aa: CASSRRDGNNEQFF
j_gene: TRBJ2-7; d_gene: TRBD2; v_gene: TRBV20-1; CDR3aa: CSAIGTSSNEQYF
j_gene: TRBJ2-7; d_gene: NA; v_gene: TRBV2; CDR3aa: CASSAGTTYEQYF
j_gene: TRBJ2-1; d_gene: NA; v_gene: TRBV6-2/TRBV6-3; CDR3aa: CASNLQSSYNEQFF
j_gene: TRBJ2-3; d_gene: NA; v_gene: TRBV5-6; CDR3aa: CASSFDSSSTDTQYF
j_gene: TRBJ1-2; d_gene: NA; v_gene: TRBV7-3; CDR3aa: CASSPGTSGGYTF
j_gene: TRBJ2-4; d_gene: NA; v_gene: TRBV20-1; CDR3aa: CSARDARGQGIQYF